This T cell receptor beta chain was observed in a study of identical twins. This clonotype was observed at least ten times. Its antigen is unknown. Germline V gives CDR1 MGHRA, CDR2 YSYEKL. V lost 0 bases to trimming and J lost 2 bases, with 8 bases between them. This CDR3 has 15 amino acids. The study, taken as a whole, reports: Insertions were fewer in abundant cord blood beta clonotypes, whereas memory repertoires showed none of this pattern.

TCRdb reprocessed the 5' RACE reads with MiXCR, giving one entry per CDR3 protein. The sample lists hundreds of thousands of distinct CDR3 sequences; approximately 9% were seen once. This sample was also put to use in a study of yellow fever vaccine responses in identical twins.

The source material was PBMCs. The V and J genes are TRBV4-1 and TRBJ2-1; D is perhaps TRBD2 (6 bases). The TCR was taken from a woman aged 18-29 years in good health. CDR3 coding DNA: TGCGCCAGCAGCCAAGAACTAGCCACCTACAATGAGCAGTTCTTC. Its protein is CASSQELATYNEQFF.